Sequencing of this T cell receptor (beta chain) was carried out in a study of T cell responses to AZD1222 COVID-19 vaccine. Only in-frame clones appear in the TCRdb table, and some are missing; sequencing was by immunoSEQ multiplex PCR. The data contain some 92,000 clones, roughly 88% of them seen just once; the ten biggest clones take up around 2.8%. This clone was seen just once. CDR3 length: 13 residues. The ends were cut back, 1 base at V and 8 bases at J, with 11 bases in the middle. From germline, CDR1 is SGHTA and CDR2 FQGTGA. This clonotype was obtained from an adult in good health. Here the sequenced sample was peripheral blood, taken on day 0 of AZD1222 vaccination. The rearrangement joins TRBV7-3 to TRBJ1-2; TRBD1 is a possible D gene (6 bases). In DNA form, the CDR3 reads TGTGCCAGCAGCTTAAGTCGACAGGACGGCTACACCTTC. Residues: CASSLSRQDGYTF.